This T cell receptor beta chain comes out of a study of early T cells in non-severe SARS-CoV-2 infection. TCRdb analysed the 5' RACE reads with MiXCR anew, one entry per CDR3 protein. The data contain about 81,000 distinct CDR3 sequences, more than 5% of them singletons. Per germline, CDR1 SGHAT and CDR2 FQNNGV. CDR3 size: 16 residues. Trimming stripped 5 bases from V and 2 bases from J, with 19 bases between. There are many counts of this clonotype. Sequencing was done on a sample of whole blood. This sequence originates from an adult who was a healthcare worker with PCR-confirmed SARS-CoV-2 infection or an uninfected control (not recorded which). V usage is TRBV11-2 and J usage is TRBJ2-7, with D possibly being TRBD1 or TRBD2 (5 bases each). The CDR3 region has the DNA TGTGCCAGCAGCGAATGGGCCGGGACGCAGGCCTACGAGCAGTACTTC. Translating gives CASSEWAGTQAYEQYF.